This T cell receptor beta chain was captured in a study of T cells in localized non-small cell lung cancer. TCRdb's copy holds only in-frame clones and misses some; the assay was immunoSEQ multiplex PCR. The table records around 140,000 clones, roughly 90% of them present only once. Germline trimming cut 1 base from V and 7 bases from J; bases unmatched to any gene: 8. This CDR3 comprises 16 residues. Germline assignment: CDR1 ENHRY and CDR2 SYGVKD. The chain combines TRBV10-3 with TRBJ2-7, with 12 bases identical to TRBD2. The sample in question was peripheral blood, obtained before any cancer treatment. This TCR derives from a female donor of 60 years or more with stage I lung adenocarcinoma. The DNA for the CDR3 is TGTGCCATCAGTGAGTTCCGACTAGCGGGAGTCGGGGAGCAGTACTTC. It yields the protein CAISEFRLAGVGEQYF.